Shown below are 10 T cell receptor beta chains from a single sample sequenced in a study of glioma-infiltrating T cells. TCR alpha and beta CDR3 regions were amplified from RNA using iRepertoire nested multiplex PCR. TCRdb ran MiXCR on the multiplex PCR reads and lists one entry per CDR3 protein. This sample has around 180,000 distinct CDR3 sequences, with around 40% found just once. The sequencing sample was made of glioma tissue, nonneoplastic brain tissue, or PBMCs (not recorded which). These receptors all come from a human donor with low-grade glioma or glioblastoma, undergoing nonglioma brain surgery, or in good health (not recorded which).

Regarding this clonotype: A much larger clone lies one base from this, so it may be a read error. CDR3 in amino acids: CDSSSTLTGTSGRETQYF. CDR3 in DNA: TGTGACAGCAGTTCGACTCTAACCGGGACTAGCGGGAGGGAGACCCAGTACTTC. The rearrangement uses TRBV28 and TRBJ2-5; 15 bases match TRBD2. Germline assignment: CDR1 MDHEN and CDR2 SYDVKM. CDR3 length: 18 amino acids.

Turning to this clonotype: A single base separates this from a much larger clone, so it may be a read error. The rearrangement uses TRBV7-8 and TRBJ2-5; 8 nucleotides line up with TRBD1. The germline V gene has CDR1 SGHVS and CDR2 FQNEAQ. The CDR3 is 16 amino acids. CDR3 nucleotides: TGTGCCAGCAGCTTAACGGGGACAGGACAATGGGAGACCAAGTACTTC. Translated, it gives CASSLTGTGQWETKYF.

For this clonotype: Mismatch with germline at one junction end may stem from a read error. The chain employs TRBV10-3 and TRBJ2-3, with 9 nucleotides matching TRBD1. The CDR3 has 12 residues. Germline lookup yields CDR1 ENHRY and CDR2 SYGVKD. The CDR3 protein is CAIWQTGGKEDF. Here the CDR3 DNA reads TGTGCCATCTGGCAAACAGGGGGCAAAGAGGATTTT.

The genes are TRBV3-1 and TRBJ1-1; D unresolved. The CDR3 consists of 14 residues. The germline V and J ends were trimmed by 5 bases and 7 bases, with 17 bases remaining between them. Germline CDR1 LGHDT, CDR2 YNNKEL (reference sequence). CDR3 protein: CASSTSGGLDEAFF. The CDR3, as DNA: TGTGCCAGCAGCACCTCGGGAGGGTTGGATGAAGCTTTCTTT. Filled out from reference TRBV3-1 and TRBJ1-1, the complete variable domain reads DTAVSQTPKYLVTQMGNDKSIKCEQNLGHDTMYWYKQDSKKFLKIMFSYNNKELIINETVPNRFSPKSPDKAHLNLHINSLELGDSAVYFCASSTSGGLDEAFFGQGTRLTVV.

Note on this clonotype: Given a much more abundant clone one base away, this may be a read error. The chain has TRBV7-8 and TRBJ2-7; D call uncertain. CDR3 length: 15 residues. The V gene's germline CDR1 is SGHVS and CDR2 FQNEAQ. This chain's CDR3 is CASSSFRTVSYGQYF. The CDR3, as DNA: TGTGCCAGCAGCTCCTTCAGGACGGTATCCTACGGGCAGTACTTC. Together with reference TRBV7-8 and TRBJ2-7, the CDR3 gives the full variable domain: GAGVSQSPRYKVAKRGQDVALRCDPISGHVSLFWYQQALGQGPEFLTYFQNEAQLDKSGLPSDRFFAERPEGSVSTLKIQRTQQEDSAVYLCASSSFRTVSYGQYFGPGTRLTVT.

V gene TRBV20-1 combines with J gene TRBJ2-1; possibly TRBD1 for D (5 bases). CDR1 DFQATT and CDR2 SNEGSKA come from the germline V gene (reference sequence). The CDR3 spans 16 residues. The chain's CDR3 is CTTGSYKGYSYNEQFF. The CDR3 bases are TGCACGACCGGCTCCTATAAGGGGTACTCTTACAATGAGCAGTTCTTC.

This clonotype was detected a few times. The chain links TRBV19 to TRBJ2-3, with D unclear. This CDR3 has 14 amino acids. CDR1 LNHDA and CDR2 SQIVND come from the germline V gene (reference sequence). V lost 1 base to trimming and J lost 6 bases, with 11 bases between them. The CDR3: CASSIAHSADTQYF. CDR3 sequence (DNA): TGTGCCAGTAGTATAGCCCATTCGGCTGATACGCAGTATTTT.

About this clonotype itself: This may come from a read error, since a much larger clone is one base off. The V and J genes are TRBV25-1 and TRBJ1-1, with TRBD1 matching over 7 bases. Per germline, CDR1 MGHDK and CDR2 SYGVNS. This CDR3 is 13 amino acids long. CDR3 in DNA: TGTGCCAGCAGTGGAACAGGGGTGCCTGAAGCTTTATTT. Translation gives CASSGTGVPEALF.

This clonotype occurred a few times. The gene calls are TRBV5-4 and TRBJ2-7; 9 bases are a match to TRBD2. The germline V gene has CDR1 SGHNT and CDR2 YYREEE (reference sequence). The CDR3 loop spans 15 amino acids. V was pared by 0 bases and J by 5 bases, with 6 bases of the junction left unmatched. DNA for the CDR3: TGTGCCAGCAGCTTGGGACCTAGCGGGATGAACGAGCAGTACTTC. Its protein product is CASSLGPSGMNEQYF.

The sample holds many counts of this clonotype. This chain joins TRBV28 and TRBJ2-3; 7 bases align to TRBD1. The CDR3 covers 15 residues. Germline lookup yields CDR1 MDHEN and CDR2 SYDVKM. V lost 5 bases and J lost 6; bases outside the gene matches: 11. Here the CDR3 DNA reads TGTGCCAGCAGTGCTCCGGGACAGTCGGCTGATACGCAGTATTTT. This sequence encodes CASSAPGQSADTQYF.